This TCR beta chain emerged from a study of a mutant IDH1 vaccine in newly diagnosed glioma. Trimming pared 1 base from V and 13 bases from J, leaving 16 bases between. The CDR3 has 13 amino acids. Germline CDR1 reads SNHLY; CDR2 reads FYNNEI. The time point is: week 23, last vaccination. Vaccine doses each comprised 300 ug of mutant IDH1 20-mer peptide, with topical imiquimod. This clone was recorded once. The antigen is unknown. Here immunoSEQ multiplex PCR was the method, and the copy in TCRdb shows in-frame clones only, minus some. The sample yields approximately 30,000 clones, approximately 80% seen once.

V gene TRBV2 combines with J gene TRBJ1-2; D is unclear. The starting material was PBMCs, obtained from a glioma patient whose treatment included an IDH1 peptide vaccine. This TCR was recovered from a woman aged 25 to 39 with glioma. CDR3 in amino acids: CASSEDPTIGATF. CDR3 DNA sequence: TGTGCCAGCAGTGAAGATCCCACGATTGGAGCCACCTTC.